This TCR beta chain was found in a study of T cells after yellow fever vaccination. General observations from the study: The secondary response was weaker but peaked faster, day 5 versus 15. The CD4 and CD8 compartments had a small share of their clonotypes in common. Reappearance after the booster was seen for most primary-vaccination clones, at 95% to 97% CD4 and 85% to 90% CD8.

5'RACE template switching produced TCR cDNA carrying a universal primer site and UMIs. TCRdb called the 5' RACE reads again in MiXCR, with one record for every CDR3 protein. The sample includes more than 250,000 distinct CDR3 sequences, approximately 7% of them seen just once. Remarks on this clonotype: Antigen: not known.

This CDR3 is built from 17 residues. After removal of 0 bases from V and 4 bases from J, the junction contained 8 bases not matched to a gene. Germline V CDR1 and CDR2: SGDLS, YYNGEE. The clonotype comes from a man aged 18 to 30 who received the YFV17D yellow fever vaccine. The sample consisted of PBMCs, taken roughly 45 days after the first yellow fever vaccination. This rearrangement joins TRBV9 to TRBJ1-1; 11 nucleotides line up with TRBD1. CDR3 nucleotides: TGTGCCAGCAGCGTAGGGATCCTAGGACAGGGGGCCACTGAAGCTTTCTTT. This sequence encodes CASSVGILGQGATEAFF.